This T cell receptor beta chain was sequenced during a study of shared clonotypes between healthy human individuals. About the research overall: A couple of female and a few male donors aged 18 to 49 were enrolled.

In this sample, this clone turned up a few times. Within the sample, other DNA sequences also encode this same CDR3. Clones were read by immunoSEQ multiplex PCR, and TCRdb kept only the in-frame ones, dropping some. The sample yields fewer than 850,000 clones, 55% to 75% seen once. Germline V CDR1 and CDR2: LNHDA, SQIVND (reference sequence). The CDR3 sequence is 13 residues long. The V gene end was trimmed by 6 bases and the J gene end by 2 bases; junction bases not matched to a gene: 4. The healthy adult donors were HIV-negative and reported no recent acute infections or vaccinations. All of the donors resided in Nashville, Tennessee, and each was a Caucasian adult.

This sequence joins TRBV19 and TRBJ2-7; 7 nucleotides agree with TRBD1. Sequenced material: memory CD4+ T cells sorted from blood. Subset: CD45RA-negative fraction. This TCR was recovered from a woman aged 30 to 39 in good health. The CDR3 DNA follows: TGTGCCAGTAGCAAAGGGACAGCCTACGAGCAGTACTTC. Residues: CASSKGTAYEQYF. Complete variable domain (other parts from reference TRBV19 and TRBJ2-7): DGGITQSPKYLFRKEGQNVTLSCEQNLNHDAMYWYRQDPGQGLRLIYYSQIVNDFQKGDIAEGYSVSREKKESFPLTVTSAQKNPTAFYLCASSKGTAYEQYFGPGTRLTVT.